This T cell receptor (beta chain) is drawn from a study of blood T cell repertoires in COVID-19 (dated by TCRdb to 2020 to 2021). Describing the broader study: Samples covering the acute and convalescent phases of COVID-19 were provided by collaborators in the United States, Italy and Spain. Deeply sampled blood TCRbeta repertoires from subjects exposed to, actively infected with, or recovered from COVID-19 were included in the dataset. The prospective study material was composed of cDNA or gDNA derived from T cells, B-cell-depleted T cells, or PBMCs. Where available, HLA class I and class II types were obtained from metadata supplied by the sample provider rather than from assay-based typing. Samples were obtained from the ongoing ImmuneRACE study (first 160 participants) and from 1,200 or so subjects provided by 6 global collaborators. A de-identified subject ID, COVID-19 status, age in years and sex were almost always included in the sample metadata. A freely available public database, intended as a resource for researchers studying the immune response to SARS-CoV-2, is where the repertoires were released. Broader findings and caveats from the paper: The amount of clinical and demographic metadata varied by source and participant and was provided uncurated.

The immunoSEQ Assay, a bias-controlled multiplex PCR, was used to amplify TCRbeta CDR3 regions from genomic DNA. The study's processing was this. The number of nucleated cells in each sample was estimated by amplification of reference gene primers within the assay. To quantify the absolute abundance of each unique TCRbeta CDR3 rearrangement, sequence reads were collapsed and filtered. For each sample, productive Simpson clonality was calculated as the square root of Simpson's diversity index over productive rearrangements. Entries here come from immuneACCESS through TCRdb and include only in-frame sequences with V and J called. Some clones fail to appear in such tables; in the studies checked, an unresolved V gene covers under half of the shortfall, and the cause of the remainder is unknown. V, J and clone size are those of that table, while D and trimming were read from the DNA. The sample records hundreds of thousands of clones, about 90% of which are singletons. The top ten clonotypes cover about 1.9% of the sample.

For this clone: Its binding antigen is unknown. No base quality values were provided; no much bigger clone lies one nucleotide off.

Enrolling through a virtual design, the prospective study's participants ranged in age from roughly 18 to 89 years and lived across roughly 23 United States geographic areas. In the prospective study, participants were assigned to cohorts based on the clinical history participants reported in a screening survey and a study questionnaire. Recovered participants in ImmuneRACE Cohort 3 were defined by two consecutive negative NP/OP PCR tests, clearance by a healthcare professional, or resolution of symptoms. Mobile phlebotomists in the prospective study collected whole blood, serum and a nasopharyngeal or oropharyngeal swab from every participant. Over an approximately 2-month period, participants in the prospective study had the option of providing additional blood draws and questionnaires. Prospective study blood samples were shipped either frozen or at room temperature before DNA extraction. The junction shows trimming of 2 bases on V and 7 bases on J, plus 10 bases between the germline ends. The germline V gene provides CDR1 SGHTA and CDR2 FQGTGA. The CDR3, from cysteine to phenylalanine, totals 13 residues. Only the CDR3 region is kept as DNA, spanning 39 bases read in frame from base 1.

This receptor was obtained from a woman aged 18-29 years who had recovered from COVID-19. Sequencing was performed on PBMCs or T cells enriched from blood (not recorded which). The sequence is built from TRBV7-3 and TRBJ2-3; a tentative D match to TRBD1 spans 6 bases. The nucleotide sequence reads TGTGCCAGCAGCTTAGGGGGCCTGAATACGCAGTATTTT. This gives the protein CASSLGGLNTQYF.